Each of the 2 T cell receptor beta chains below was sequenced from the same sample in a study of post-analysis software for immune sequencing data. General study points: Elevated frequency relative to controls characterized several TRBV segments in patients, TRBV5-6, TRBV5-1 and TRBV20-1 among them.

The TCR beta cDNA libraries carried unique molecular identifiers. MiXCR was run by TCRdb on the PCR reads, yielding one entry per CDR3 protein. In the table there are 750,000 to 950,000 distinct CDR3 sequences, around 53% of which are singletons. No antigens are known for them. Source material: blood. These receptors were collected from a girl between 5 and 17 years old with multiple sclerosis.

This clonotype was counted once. CDR3 region: CAIEGLAHEQYF. DNA for the CDR3: TGTGCCATCGAGGGACTAGCACACGAGCAGTACTTC. The rearrangement joins TRBV10-3 to TRBJ2-4; 9 nucleotides match TRBD2. The DNA end favors TRBJ2-7, so the J call may be wrong. The CDR3 totals 12 residues. Germline V lookup: CDR1 ENHRY, CDR2 SYGVKD.

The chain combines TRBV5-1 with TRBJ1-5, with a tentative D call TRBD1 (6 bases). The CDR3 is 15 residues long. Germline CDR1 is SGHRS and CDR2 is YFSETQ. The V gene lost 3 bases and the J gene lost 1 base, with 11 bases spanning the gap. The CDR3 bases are TGCGCCAGCAGCTCAGGGACACCCAGCAATCAGCCCCAGCATTTT. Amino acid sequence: CASSSGTPSNQPQHF.